Listed here are 9 T cell receptor beta chains from one sample, sequenced in a study of CD8+ T cells in alopecia areata. Regarding treatment: oral pan-JAK inhibitor, 5-10 mg twice daily. RNA extraction was followed by reverse transcription into cDNA, which acted as the sequencing template. Sequencing used immunoSEQ multiplex PCR; TCRdb keeps in-frame clones, though not all of them. In the table there are around 60,000 clones, around 45% of which are singletons. Sequencing used CD8+ T cells sorted from blood, obtained between weeks 36 and 40, from a patient treated with tofacitinib. The receptor source for this set is a human donor with alopecia areata.

This clone was counted only a few times. The chain employs TRBV30 and TRBJ1-5; D remains unclear. Per the germline V gene, CDR1 is GTSNPN and CDR2 is SVGIG (reference sequence). CDR3 length equals 13 residues. Trimming removed 4 bases at V and 3 bases at J, with 10 bases between. CDR3 amino acids: CAWTDNLNQPQHF. The CDR3 DNA sequence: TGTGCCTGGACAGACAACCTCAATCAGCCCCAGCATTTT.

The V and J genes are TRBV5-1 and TRBJ2-2; 8 nucleotides align to TRBD2. Germline CDR1 reads SGHRS; CDR2 reads YFSETQ. After removal of 5 bases from V and 0 bases from J, the junction contained 15 bases not matched to a gene. The CDR3 has 19 residues. CDR3 coding DNA: TGCGCCAGCAGAGGCCCCCAGCGGGAGCGTTTCGCGAACACCGGGGAGCTGTTTTTT. This codes for CASRGPQRERFANTGELFF.

The chain carries TRBV5-1 and TRBJ2-7, with TRBD2 matching over 11 bases. With V trimmed by 4 bases and J by 0 bases, 3 bases remained unmatched. Germline CDR1 reads SGHRS; CDR2 reads YFSETQ. This CDR3 spans 15 amino acids. The CDR3 spells CASSEGLAASYEQYF. CDR3 DNA: TGCGCCAGCAGCGAGGGACTAGCGGCCTCCTACGAGCAGTACTTC. Drawing the rest from reference TRBV5-1 and TRBJ2-7, the complete variable domain is KAGVTQTPRYLIKTRGQQVTLSCSPISGHRSVSWYQQTPGQGLQFLFEYFSETQRNKGNFPGRFSGRQFSNSRSEMNVSTLELGDSALYLCASSEGLAASYEQYFGPGTRLTVT.

This clone was seen a few times. The genes are TRBV13 and TRBJ2-3; D is undetermined. Germline V gene lookup returns CDR1 PRHDT and CDR2 FYEKMQ (reference sequence). Trimming left V 5 bases short and J 4 bases short, with 13 bases between. The CDR3 contains 14 residues. The CDR3: CASSPPDRPDTQYF. As DNA, the CDR3 is TGTGCCAGCAGCCCCCCCGACCGCCCAGATACGCAGTATTTT.

Only a few counts were recorded for this clone. V and J are TRBV7-2 and TRBJ2-7; 7 nucleotides align to TRBD1. Trimming took 6 bases from V and 2 from J; bases not matched to a gene: 4. There are 13 residues in the CDR3. CDR1 SGHTA and CDR2 FQGNSA come from the germline V gene. The CDR3 reads CASRETGAYEQYF. The CDR3, as DNA: TGTGCCAGCAGGGAAACAGGGGCCTACGAGCAGTACTTC.

The rearrangement uses TRBV7-9 and TRBJ2-7; D remains ambiguous. The CDR3 runs 12 residues. Germline V gene data show CDR1 as SEHNR and CDR2 as FQNEAQ (reference sequence). The germline V and J ends were trimmed by 5 bases and 2 bases, with 7 bases remaining between them. CDR3 in amino acids: CASSHLAYEQYF. CDR3 in DNA: TGTGCCAGCAGCCACTTGGCCTACGAGCAGTACTTC.

The genes are TRBV13 and TRBJ2-7; 9 bases line up with TRBD2. Germline V gene lookup returns CDR1 PRHDT and CDR2 FYEKMQ (reference sequence). CDR3 length: 15 residues. The V segment lost 0 bases and the J segment 2 bases; nucleotides outside the gene matches: 2. The CDR3 region is CASSLGTSGTYEQYF. DNA of the CDR3: TGTGCCAGCAGCTTAGGGACTAGCGGTACCTACGAGCAGTACTTC.

This sequence joins TRBV9 and TRBJ2-5, with 10 bases aligning to TRBD1. V dropped 3 bases and J dropped 4; count of bases not matched to a gene: 6. The CDR3 contains 15 residues. Germline V gene data show CDR1 as SGDLS and CDR2 as YYNGEE. CDR3 DNA: TGTGCCAGCAGCGCCGACCGGGACAGGGGAGAGACCCAGTACTTC. It specifies CASSADRDRGETQYF. The full variable domain, completed using reference TRBV9 and TRBJ2-5, is DSGVTQTPKHLITATGQRVTLRCSPRSGDLSVYWYQQSLDQGLQFLIQYYNGEERAKGNILERFSAQQFPDLHSELNLSSLELGDSALYFCASSADRDRGETQYFGPGTRLLVL.

This chain connects TRBV7-9 to TRBJ2-3; no firm D call. From germline, CDR1 is SEHNR and CDR2 FQNEAQ (reference sequence). The CDR3 runs 16 residues. Between the trimmed V and J ends, which lost 5 bases and 2 bases, there was a span of 17 bases. This chain's CDR3 is CASSQRTASATDTQYF. As DNA, the CDR3 is TGTGCCAGCAGCCAGAGGACCGCCTCGGCCACAGATACGCAGTATTTT.